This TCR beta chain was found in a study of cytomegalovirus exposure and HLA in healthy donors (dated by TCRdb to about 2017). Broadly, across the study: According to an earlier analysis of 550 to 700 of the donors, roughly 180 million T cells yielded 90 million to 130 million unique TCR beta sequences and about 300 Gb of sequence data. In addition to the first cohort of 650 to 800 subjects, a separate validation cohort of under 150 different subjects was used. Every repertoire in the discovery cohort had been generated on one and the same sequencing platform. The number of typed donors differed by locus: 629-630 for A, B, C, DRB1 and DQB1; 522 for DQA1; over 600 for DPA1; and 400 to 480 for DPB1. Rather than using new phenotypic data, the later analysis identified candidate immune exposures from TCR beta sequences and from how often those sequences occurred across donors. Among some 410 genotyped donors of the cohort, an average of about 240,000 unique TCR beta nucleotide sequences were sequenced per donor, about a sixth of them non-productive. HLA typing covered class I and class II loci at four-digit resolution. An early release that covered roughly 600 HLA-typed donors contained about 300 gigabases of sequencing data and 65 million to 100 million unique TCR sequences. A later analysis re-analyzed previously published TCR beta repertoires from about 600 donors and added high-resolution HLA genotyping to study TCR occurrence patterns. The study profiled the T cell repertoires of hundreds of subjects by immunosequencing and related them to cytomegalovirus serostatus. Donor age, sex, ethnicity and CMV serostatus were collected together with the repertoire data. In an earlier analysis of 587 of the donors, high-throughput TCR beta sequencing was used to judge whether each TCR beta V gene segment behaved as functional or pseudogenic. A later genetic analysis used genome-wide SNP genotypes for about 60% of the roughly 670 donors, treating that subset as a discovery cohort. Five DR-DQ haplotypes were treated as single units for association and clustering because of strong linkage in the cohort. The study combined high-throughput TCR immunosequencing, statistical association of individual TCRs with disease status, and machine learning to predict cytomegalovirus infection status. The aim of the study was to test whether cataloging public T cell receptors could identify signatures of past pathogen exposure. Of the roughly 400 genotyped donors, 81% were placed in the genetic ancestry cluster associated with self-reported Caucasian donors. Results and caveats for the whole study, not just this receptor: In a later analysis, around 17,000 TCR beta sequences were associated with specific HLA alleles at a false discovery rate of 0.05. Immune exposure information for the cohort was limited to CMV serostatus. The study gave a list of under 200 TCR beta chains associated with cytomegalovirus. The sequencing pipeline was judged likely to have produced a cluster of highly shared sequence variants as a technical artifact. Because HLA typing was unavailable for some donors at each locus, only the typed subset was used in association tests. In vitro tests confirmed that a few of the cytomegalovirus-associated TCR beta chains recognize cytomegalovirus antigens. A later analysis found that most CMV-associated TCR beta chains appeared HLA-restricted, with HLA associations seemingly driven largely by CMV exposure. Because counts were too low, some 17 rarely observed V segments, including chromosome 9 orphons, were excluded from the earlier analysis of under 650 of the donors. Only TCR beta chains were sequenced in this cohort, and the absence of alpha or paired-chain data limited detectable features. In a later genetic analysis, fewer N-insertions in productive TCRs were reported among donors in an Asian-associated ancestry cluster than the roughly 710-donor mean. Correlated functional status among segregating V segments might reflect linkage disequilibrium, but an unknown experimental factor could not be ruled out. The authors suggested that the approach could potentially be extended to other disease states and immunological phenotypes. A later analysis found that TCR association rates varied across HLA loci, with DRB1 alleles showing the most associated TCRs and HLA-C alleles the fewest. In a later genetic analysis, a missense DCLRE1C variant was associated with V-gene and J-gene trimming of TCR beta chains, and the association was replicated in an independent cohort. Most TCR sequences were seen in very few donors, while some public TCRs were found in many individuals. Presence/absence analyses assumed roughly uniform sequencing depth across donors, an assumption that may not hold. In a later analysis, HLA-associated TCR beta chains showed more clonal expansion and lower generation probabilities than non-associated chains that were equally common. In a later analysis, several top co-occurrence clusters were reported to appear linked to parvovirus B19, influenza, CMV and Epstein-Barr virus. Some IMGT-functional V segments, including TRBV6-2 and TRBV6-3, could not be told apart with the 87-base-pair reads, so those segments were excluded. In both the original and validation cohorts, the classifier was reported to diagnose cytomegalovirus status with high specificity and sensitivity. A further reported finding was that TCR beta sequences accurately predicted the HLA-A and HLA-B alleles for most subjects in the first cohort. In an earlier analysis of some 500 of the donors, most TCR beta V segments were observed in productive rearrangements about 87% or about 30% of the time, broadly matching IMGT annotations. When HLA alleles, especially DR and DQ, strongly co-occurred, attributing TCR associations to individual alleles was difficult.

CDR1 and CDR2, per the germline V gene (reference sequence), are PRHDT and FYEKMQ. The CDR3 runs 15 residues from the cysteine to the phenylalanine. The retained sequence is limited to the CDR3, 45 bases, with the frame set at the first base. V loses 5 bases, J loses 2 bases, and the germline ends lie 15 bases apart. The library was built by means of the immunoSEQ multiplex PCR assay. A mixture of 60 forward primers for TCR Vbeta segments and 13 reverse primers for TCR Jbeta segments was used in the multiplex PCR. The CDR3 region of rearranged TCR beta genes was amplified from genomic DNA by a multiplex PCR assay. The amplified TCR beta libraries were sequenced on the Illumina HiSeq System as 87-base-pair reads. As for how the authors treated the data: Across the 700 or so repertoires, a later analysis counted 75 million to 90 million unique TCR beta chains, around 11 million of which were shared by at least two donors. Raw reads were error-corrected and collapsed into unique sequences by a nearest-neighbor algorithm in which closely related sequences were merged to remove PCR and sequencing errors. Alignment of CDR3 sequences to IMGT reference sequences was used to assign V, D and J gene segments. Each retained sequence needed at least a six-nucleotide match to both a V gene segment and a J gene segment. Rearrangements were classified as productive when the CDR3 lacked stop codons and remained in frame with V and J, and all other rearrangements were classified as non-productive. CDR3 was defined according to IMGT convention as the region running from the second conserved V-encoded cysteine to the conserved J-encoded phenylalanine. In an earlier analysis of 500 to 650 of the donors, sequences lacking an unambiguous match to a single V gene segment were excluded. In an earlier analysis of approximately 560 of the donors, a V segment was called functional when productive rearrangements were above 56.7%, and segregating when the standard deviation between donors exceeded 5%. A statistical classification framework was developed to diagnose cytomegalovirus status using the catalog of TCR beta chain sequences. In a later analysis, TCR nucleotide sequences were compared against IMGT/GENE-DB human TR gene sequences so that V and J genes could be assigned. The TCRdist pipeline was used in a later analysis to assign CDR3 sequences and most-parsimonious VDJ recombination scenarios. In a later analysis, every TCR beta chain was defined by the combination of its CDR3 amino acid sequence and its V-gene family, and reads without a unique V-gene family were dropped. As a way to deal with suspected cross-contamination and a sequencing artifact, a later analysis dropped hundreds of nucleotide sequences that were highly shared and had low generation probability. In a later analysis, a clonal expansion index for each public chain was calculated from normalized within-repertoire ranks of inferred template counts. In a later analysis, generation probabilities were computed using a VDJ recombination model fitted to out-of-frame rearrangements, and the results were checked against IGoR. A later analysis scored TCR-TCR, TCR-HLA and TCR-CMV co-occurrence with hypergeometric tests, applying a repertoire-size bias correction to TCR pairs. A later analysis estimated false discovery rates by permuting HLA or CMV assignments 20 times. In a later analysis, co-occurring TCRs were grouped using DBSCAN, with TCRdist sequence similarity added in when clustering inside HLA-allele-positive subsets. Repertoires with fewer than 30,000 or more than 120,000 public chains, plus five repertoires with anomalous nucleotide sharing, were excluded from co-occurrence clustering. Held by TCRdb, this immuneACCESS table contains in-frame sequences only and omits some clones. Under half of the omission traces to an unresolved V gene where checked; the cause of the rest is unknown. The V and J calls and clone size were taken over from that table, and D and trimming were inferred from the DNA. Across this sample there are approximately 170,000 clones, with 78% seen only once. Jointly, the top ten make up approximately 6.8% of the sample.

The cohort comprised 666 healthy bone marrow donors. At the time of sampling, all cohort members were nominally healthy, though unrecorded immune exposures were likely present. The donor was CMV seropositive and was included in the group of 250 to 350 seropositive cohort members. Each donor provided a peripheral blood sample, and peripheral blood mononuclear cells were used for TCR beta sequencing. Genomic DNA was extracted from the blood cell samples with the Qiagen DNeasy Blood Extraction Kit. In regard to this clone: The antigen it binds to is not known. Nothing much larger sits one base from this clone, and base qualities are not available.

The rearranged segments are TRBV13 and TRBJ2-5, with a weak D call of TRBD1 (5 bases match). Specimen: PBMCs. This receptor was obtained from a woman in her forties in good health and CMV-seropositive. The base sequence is TGTGCCAGCAGCCCAAGGGGATTGGGGCAAGAGACCCAGTACTTC. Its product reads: CASSPRGLGQETQYF.